Described below is a single T cell receptor (beta chain) sequence and its context. Its specificity is unknown. The data originate from a study of a mutant IDH1 vaccine in newly diagnosed glioma. Whole-study context: The start of vaccination came 4-6 weeks after radiotherapy alone, or with temozolomide cycles.

General study points: Of the patients, 80% to 95% had vaccine-induced immune responses.

Time point indicated: week 5, during vaccination. Vaccinated patients received 300 ug of mutant IDH1 20-mer peptide per dose, with topical imiquimod. Germline V CDR1 and CDR2: MNHEY, SMNVEV (reference sequence). The CDR3 is 13 amino acids. The V gene lost 2 bases and the J gene lost 4 bases, with 7 bases spanning the gap. Method: immunoSEQ multiplex PCR; TCRdb's copy keeps in-frame clones and lacks some. This sample has tens of thousands of clones, with 80% to 90% found just once. This clonotype was obtained from a man between 40 and 49 years old with glioma. Source: PBMCs, taken from a glioma patient whose treatment included an IDH1 peptide vaccine. The chain links TRBV27 to TRBJ2-3, with unresolved D. CDR3 nucleotides: TGTGCCAGCAGTTTAGGAAAGGCAGATACGCAGTATTTT. Translated, it gives CASSLGKADTQYF.